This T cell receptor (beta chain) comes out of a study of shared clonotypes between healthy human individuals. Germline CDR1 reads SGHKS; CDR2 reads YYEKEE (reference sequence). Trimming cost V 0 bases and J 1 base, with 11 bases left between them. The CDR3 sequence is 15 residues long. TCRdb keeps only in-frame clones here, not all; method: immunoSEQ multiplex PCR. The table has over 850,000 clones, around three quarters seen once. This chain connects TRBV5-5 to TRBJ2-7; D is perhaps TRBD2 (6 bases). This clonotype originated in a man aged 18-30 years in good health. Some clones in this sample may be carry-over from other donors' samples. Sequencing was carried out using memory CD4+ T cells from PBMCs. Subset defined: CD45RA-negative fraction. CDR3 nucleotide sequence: TGTGCCAGCAGCTTGGTCGGGGGTCCATCCTACGAGCAGTACTTC. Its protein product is CASSLVGGPSYEQYF.